These 30 T cell receptor beta chains share one sample of origin, sequenced in a study of blood T cell repertoires in COVID-19. TCRdb's table, derived via immunoSEQ multiplex PCR, lists solely in-frame clones and lacks some. The sample yields some 150,000 clones, 80% to 90% seen once. Sequencing used peripheral blood. These receptors were taken from a human donor with acute or convalescent COVID-19. The donor label of this sample is uncertain.

The chain couples TRBV7-9 to TRBJ2-7, with 9 bases that match TRBD1. J gave up 5 bases and V 1 base, and 3 bases lay outside the gene matches. CDR1 and CDR2 from the germline V gene are SEHNR and FQNEAQ (reference sequence). This CDR3 has 14 residues. Written as DNA, the CDR3 is TGTGCCAGCAGCTTAGACACAGGGGGCAACGAGCAGTACGTC. Protein product: CASSLDTGGNEQYV.

The rearrangement joins TRBV7-9 to TRBJ1-2; D possibly corresponds to TRBD1 (5 bases). Trimming took 1 base from V and 6 from J, leaving 12 bases between them. Germline V gene data show CDR1 as SEHNR and CDR2 as FQNEAQ (reference sequence). The CDR3 runs to 14 residues. The CDR3 DNA reads TGTGCCAGCAGCTTAGTGGGAGGGGAGGATGGCTACACCTTC. Translated, it gives CASSLVGGEDGYTF.

Only a few counts were recorded for this clone. The V gene is TRBV7-8, the J gene TRBJ2-1; 8 bases agree with TRBD2. This CDR3 comprises 15 residues. V was clipped by 3 bases and J by 3 bases; unmatched bases: 4. Per germline, CDR1 SGHVS and CDR2 FQNEAQ. The CDR3 loop is CASSLSGGVYNEQFF. Here the CDR3 DNA reads TGTGCCAGCAGCTTGAGCGGGGGCGTCTACAATGAGCAGTTCTTC.

The rearrangement links TRBV2 to TRBJ1-2; perhaps TRBD1 as D (6 bases). V was trimmed by 5 bases and J by 2 bases, leaving 9 bases between them. The CDR3 extends over 13 amino acids. Germline CDR1 is SNHLY and CDR2 is FYNNEI. CDR3 sequence: CASSSGANYGYTF. As DNA, the CDR3 is TGTGCCAGCAGTTCAGGGGCCAACTATGGCTACACCTTC.

The genes are TRBV3-1 (or the pseudogene TRBV3-2) and TRBJ2-1, with D perhaps matching TRBD2 (6 bases). Per germline, CDR1 LGHDT and CDR2 YNNKEL (reference sequence). The V gene lost 1 base and the J gene lost 0 bases, with 13 bases spanning the gap. This CDR3 has 17 residues. CDR3 nucleotides: TGTGCCAGCAGCCAAGGGAGCGCGGGGACCTCCTACAATGAGCAGTTCTTC. It specifies CASSQGSAGTSYNEQFF.

V usage is TRBV5-1 and J usage is TRBJ1-3; 9 nucleotides line up with TRBD1. The CDR3 has 16 residues. With 3 bases clipped from V and 3 bases from J, the junction kept 7 bases outside the gene matches. Germline loops: CDR1 SGHRS, CDR2 YFSETQ. The DNA for the CDR3 is TGCGCCAGCAGCTCCCAGACAGGGGGAGGTGGAAACACCATATATTTT. It translates to CASSSQTGGGGNTIYF.

CDR3 nucleotides: TGTGCCAGCAGTGAACTGAGGAAAACCGGGGAGCTGTTTTTT. It codes for CASSELRKTGELFF. The V and J genes are TRBV6-1 and TRBJ2-2, with D unclear. Per germline, CDR1 MNHNS and CDR2 SASEGT. The V gene lost 2 bases and the J gene lost 5 bases, with 9 bases spanning the gap. This CDR3 has 14 residues.

This chain links TRBV7-8 with TRBJ1-1; D call uncertain. V lost 1 base and J 1 base, leaving 10 bases between the germline ends. This CDR3 has 15 amino acids. CDR1 and CDR2 (germline): SGHVS, FQNEAQ. CDR3 nucleotide sequence: TGTGCCAGCAGCTTAGACGGCGGGAAGAACACTGAAGCTTTCTTT. Its translation: CASSLDGGKNTEAFF.

Points on this clone: This same CDR3 is encoded by further DNA sequences in the sample. The J gene is TRBJ1-1, the V gene TRBV19; 7 bases line up with TRBD1. The CDR3 spans 15 residues. CDR1 is LNHDA, CDR2 SQIVND, per germline (reference sequence). Trimming took 1 base from V and 1 from J; bases not matched to a gene: 3. The CDR3 loop reads CASSIVYRGNTEAFF. The CDR3 bases are TGTGCCAGTAGTATAGTTTACAGGGGGAACACTGAAGCTTTCTTT.

The chain joins TRBV29-1 to TRBJ1-5; 7 positions agree with TRBD1. The CDR3 contains 13 residues. V lost 4 bases to trimming and J lost 5 bases; unmatched junction nucleotides: 5. Per germline, CDR1 SQVTM and CDR2 ANQGSEA. CDR3: CSVAGGLYQPQHF. In nucleotides, the CDR3 is TGCAGCGTTGCAGGGGGGTTATATCAGCCCCAGCATTTT.

The V call is TRBV3-1 (or the pseudogene TRBV3-2), the J call TRBJ2-7; D gene unclear. In germline, CDR1 is LGHDT, CDR2 YNNKEL (reference sequence). There are 14 residues in the CDR3. Trimming took off 4 bases at V and 3 bases at J, with 13 bases between the two ends. As DNA, the CDR3 is TGTGCCAGCAGCCGGGCAGGTGATTACTACGAGCAGTACTTC. It encodes CASSRAGDYYEQYF.

This clone occurred a few times. The rearrangement uses TRBV2 and TRBJ2-2, with D possibly matching TRBD1 (6 bases). Trimming cost V 2 bases and J 0 bases, with 19 bases left between them. The CDR3 is made up of 19 amino acids. Germline lookup yields CDR1 SNHLY and CDR2 FYNNEI. The CDR3: CASSEPLPWQGSNTGELFF. The CDR3 nucleotides read TGTGCCAGCAGTGAACCCCTCCCGTGGCAGGGGTCGAACACCGGGGAGCTGTTTTTT.

This clone was detected a few times. The rearrangement uses TRBV6-5 and TRBJ1-5; D is perhaps TRBD1 (6 bases). The CDR3 covers 15 residues. Trimming stripped 3 bases from V and 0 bases from J, with 9 bases between. CDR1 is MNHEY and CDR2 is SVGAGI in the germline V gene. CDR3 coding DNA: TGTGCCAGCAGTTATTACAGGGATAGCAATCAGCCCCAGCATTTT. The encoded protein is CASSYYRDSNQPQHF.

V usage is TRBV13 and J usage is TRBJ1-1; 9 bases are a match to TRBD1. Germline loops: CDR1 PRHDT, CDR2 FYEKMQ (reference sequence). V lost 10 bases and J lost 0; bases outside the gene matches: 9. This CDR3 has 15 residues. CDR3 protein: CATPSGTGLNTEAFF. The CDR3 DNA is TGTGCCACACCCTCCGGGACAGGGTTGAACACTGAAGCTTTCTTT.

This clone was counted many times. This sequence joins TRBV5-1 and TRBJ1-2; TRBD1 agrees at 8 bases. The junction had 6 bases not matched to a gene; V was cut back by 4 bases and J by 4 bases. Germline V gives CDR1 SGHRS, CDR2 YFSETQ. This CDR3 contains 14 residues. The CDR3 is CASSKGQAVYGYTF. For the CDR3, the DNA is TGCGCCAGCAGCAAGGGACAGGCCGTCTATGGCTACACCTTC. Supplemented by reference TRBV5-1 and TRBJ1-2, the full variable domain reads KAGVTQTPRYLIKTRGQQVTLSCSPISGHRSVSWYQQTPGQGLQFLFEYFSETQRNKGNFPGRFSGRQFSNSRSEMNVSTLELGDSALYLCASSKGQAVYGYTFGSGTRLTVV.

This clone was seen once. The chain recombines TRBV2 with TRBJ1-5; no reliable D call. Germline values: CDR1 SNHLY, CDR2 FYNNEI. The CDR3 is made up of 15 amino acids. Trimming shortened V by 6 bases and J by 0 bases, and 12 bases separated the two germline ends. CDR3 loop: CASRVGLYSNQPQHF. The CDR3 region has the DNA TGTGCCAGCAGGGTGGGCCTATATAGCAATCAGCCCCAGCATTTT.

The V and J genes are TRBV30 and TRBJ2-7; 7 bases agree with TRBD2. The CDR3 has 13 residues. After removal of 2 bases from V and 3 bases from J, the junction contained 4 bases not matched to a gene. Per the germline V gene, CDR1 is GTSNPN and CDR2 is SVGIG (reference sequence). CDR3 region: CAWSKGRDYEQYF. The CDR3 DNA sequence: TGTGCCTGGAGTAAAGGGAGGGACTACGAGCAGTACTTC.

CDR3 sequence reads: CAWTIDRGSGYTF. Here the CDR3 DNA reads TGTGCCTGGACCATCGACAGGGGTAGTGGCTACACCTTC. The chain links TRBV30 to TRBJ1-2; TRBD1 aligns across 8 bases. The CDR3 consists of 13 residues. Germline loops: CDR1 GTSNPN, CDR2 SVGIG (reference sequence). Germline trimming cut 4 bases from V and 7 bases from J; bases unmatched to any gene: 8.

V gene TRBV3-1 (or the pseudogene TRBV3-2) combines with J gene TRBJ2-7, with D perhaps matching TRBD1 (5 bases). Trimming removed 0 bases at V and 2 bases at J, with 11 bases between. The germline V gene encodes CDR1 LGHDT and CDR2 YNNKEL (reference sequence). The CDR3 contains 15 residues. CDR3 sequence: CASSQDWTSTYEQYF. CDR3 DNA sequence: TGTGCCAGCAGCCAAGATTGGACATCGACCTACGAGCAGTACTTC.

This chain links TRBV7-9 with TRBJ1-2, with D unclear. Trimming pared 0 bases from V and 4 bases from J, leaving 12 bases between. Germline CDR1 and CDR2: SEHNR and FQNEAQ (reference sequence). The CDR3 extends over 15 amino acids. The CDR3 loop is CASSLATASLYGYTF. The CDR3 DNA follows: TGTGCCAGCAGCTTAGCAACAGCCTCGCTCTATGGCTACACCTTC.

This clone appeared a single time. The rearrangement uses TRBV24-1 and TRBJ1-5, with D hard to call. The CDR3 has 14 amino acids. The V and J ends lost 2 bases and 0 bases respectively, with 4 bases between them. Germline V gives CDR1 KGHDR, CDR2 SFDVKD. This chain's CDR3 is CATSDYNSNQPQHF. CDR3 DNA sequence: TGTGCCACCAGTGATTACAATAGCAATCAGCCCCAGCATTTT.

This clone was counted once. This sequence joins TRBV5-4 and TRBJ2-7, with D possibly matching TRBD1 (6 bases). This CDR3 has 15 residues. V lost 2 bases, J lost 2 bases, and 14 bases lay in between. CDR1 SGHNT and CDR2 YYREEE come from the germline V gene (reference sequence). The CDR3 here is CASSFFGGAPYEQYF. CDR3 nucleotide sequence: TGTGCCAGCAGCTTTTTTGGGGGCGCGCCCTACGAGCAGTACTTC. Drawing the rest from reference TRBV5-4 and TRBJ2-7, the complete variable domain is ETGVTQSPTHLIKTRGQQVTLRCSSQSGHNTVSWYQQALGQGPQFIFQYYREEENGRGNFPPRFSGLQFPNYSSELNVNALELDDSALYLCASSFFGGAPYEQYFGPGTRLTVT.

The rearrangement uses TRBV19 and TRBJ1-5; 7 nucleotides align to TRBD1. After removal of 5 bases from V and 7 bases from J, the junction contained 5 bases not matched to a gene. The V gene's germline CDR1 is LNHDA and CDR2 SQIVND (reference sequence). There are 13 residues in the CDR3. In DNA, the CDR3 is TGTGCCAGTAGTCAACAGGGGATACAGCCCCAGCATTTT. Its translation is CASSQQGIQPQHF.

The rearrangement joins TRBV2 to TRBJ2-5, with a weak D call TRBD1 (6 bases). This CDR3 has 15 amino acids. Germline V gene data show CDR1 as SNHLY and CDR2 as FYNNEI. With 6 bases removed from V and 1 base from J, the gap between germline ends came to 15 bases. The CDR3 loop reads CASRVQGMRQETQYF. CDR3 coding DNA: TGTGCCAGCAGGGTCCAGGGGATGCGCCAAGAGACCCAGTACTTC.

This chain uses TRBV5-1 with TRBJ2-7, with 8 bases fitting TRBD2. V shed 0 bases and J 2 bases; nucleotides not matched to a gene: 4. Germline V gene data show CDR1 as SGHRS and CDR2 as YFSETQ. CDR3 length: 15 residues. The CDR3 spells CASSLEERGPYEQYF. CDR3 nucleotide sequence: TGCGCCAGCAGCTTGGAAGAGCGGGGGCCCTACGAGCAGTACTTC.

The chain is built from TRBV4-1 and TRBJ1-1; unclear D gene. Looked up from germline, CDR1 is MGHRA and CDR2 is YSYEKL. The CDR3 sequence is 14 residues long. V shed 2 bases and J shed 2 bases, with 9 bases lying between them. CDR3 in DNA: TGCGCCAGCAGCCAATTGTCTATAAACACTGAAGCTTTCTTT. Amino acid sequence: CASSQLSINTEAFF.

This chain uses TRBV7-6 with TRBJ2-5; tentatively, D is TRBD1 (6 bases). Per germline, CDR1 SGHVS and CDR2 FNYEAQ. The CDR3 sequence is 11 residues long. With 5 bases removed from V and 5 bases from J, the gap between germline ends came to 6 bases. The CDR3 DNA reads TGTGCCAGCAGCCAGGGGGAGACCCAGTACTTC. Encoded protein: CASSQGETQYF.

This clone was detected only once. The chain recombines TRBV5-4 with TRBJ1-4; D perhaps matches TRBD1 (6 bases). The CDR3 has 16 amino acids. Trimming pared 4 bases from V and 5 bases from J, leaving 18 bases between. Germline CDR1 SGHNT, CDR2 YYREEE (reference sequence). The CDR3 protein is CASSHQKGGTNEKLFF. The CDR3 nucleotides are TGTGCCAGCAGCCATCAAAAGGGAGGGACAAATGAAAAACTGTTTTTT.

The gene calls are TRBV30 and TRBJ2-1, with 7 bases fitting TRBD2. Germline V gene sequence: CDR1 GTSNPN, CDR2 SVGIG (reference sequence). The CDR3 covers 12 residues. Trimming at V came to 7 bases and at J to 6 bases, leaving 6 bases not matched to a gene. The CDR3 bases are TGTGCCTCACCACGCGGGGGCAATGAGCAGTTCTTC. Translated, it gives CASPRGGNEQFF.

This clone was recorded only once. One end of the junction does not line up with germline, which may come from a read error. The V call is TRBV12-3 or TRBV12-4, the J call TRBJ2-3; D is possibly TRBD1 (5 bases). CDR3 length: 12 residues. The DNA of the CDR3 is TGTGCCAGCAGTTTGGGCCCCCCGCAGGGCGTTTTT. Encoded protein: CASSLGPPQGVF.